The sequence of this T cell receptor (beta chain) was determined in a study of cytomegalovirus exposure and HLA in healthy donors. CDR1 SGDLS and CDR2 YYNGEE come from the germline V gene. After removal of 1 base from V and 4 bases from J, the junction contained 6 bases not matched to a gene. This CDR3 is 15 amino acids long. Researchers ran the PCR with 60 Vbeta and 13 Jbeta primers. Per the original methods: Later, an analysis found about 80 million unique TCR beta chains, and around 12 million of these were shared. Some clones are missing from TCRdb's copy, which holds only in-frame ones; the method was immunoSEQ multiplex PCR. V, J and clone size are taken as reported in that table, and D and trimming were inferred from the DNA itself. The table includes 80,000 to 100,000 clones, over 75% detected once.

The gene calls are TRBV9 and TRBJ1-2; 8 nucleotides line up with TRBD1. This receptor was identified in a man aged 50-59 years in good health and CMV-seropositive. The sample was PBMCs. The CDR3 is CASSVRTGGIYGYTF. The DNA for the CDR3 is TGTGCCAGCAGCGTACGAACAGGGGGTATCTATGGCTACACCTTC.